This T cell receptor beta chain was documented in a study of beta chain features in type 1 diabetes. Every donor had blood drawn once into heparin, around 120 mL on average. This clone was seen more than once but under ten times. Its target is unknown. CDR1 is SGHRS and CDR2 is YFSETQ in the germline V gene. V gave up 2 bases and J gave up 3 bases, with 11 bases separating them. The length of the CDR3 is 14 residues. Study findings and constraints: For Type 1 diabetes patients, all four CD4+ subsets carried TCRB CDR3s that were moderately but significantly shorter. Fewer junction insertions and more nucleotide deletions appeared in type 1 diabetes patients.

Sequenced material consisted of expressed TCRB transcripts (all of the isolated RNA was reverse transcribed). The data were produced by immunoSEQ multiplex PCR, yet TCRdb's version contains in-frame clones alone and is incomplete. The sample records over 500,000 clones, less than 20% being singletons. This receptor was taken from a man aged 18 to 30 in good health. Source material: naive CD4+ T cells from blood. This chain connects TRBV5-1 to TRBJ2-5, with D possibly TRBD2 on 6 matching bases. The CDR3 nucleotides are TGCGCCAGCAGCTTTAACCGGGAGAAAGAGACCCAGTACTTC. Protein: CASSFNREKETQYF. Looking up the rest from reference TRBV5-1 and TRBJ2-5 gives the full variable domain: KAGVTQTPRYLIKTRGQQVTLSCSPISGHRSVSWYQQTPGQGLQFLFEYFSETQRNKGNFPGRFSGRQFSNSRSEMNVSTLELGDSALYLCASSFNREKETQYFGPGTRLLVL.